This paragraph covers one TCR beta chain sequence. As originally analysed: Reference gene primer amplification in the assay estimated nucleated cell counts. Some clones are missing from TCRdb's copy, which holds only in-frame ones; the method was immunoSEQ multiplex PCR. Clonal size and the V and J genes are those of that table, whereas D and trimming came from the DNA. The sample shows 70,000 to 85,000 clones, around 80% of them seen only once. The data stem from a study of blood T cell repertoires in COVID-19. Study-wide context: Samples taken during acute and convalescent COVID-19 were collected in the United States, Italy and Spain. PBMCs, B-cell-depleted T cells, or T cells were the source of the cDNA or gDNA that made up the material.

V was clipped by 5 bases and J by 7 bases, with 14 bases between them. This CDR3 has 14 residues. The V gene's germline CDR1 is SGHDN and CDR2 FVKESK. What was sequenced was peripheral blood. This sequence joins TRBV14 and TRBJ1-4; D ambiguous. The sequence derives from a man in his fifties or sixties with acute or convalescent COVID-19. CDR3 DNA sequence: TGTGCCAGCAGCTTTCCCGGGAGCGGTGAAAAACTGTTTTTT. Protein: CASSFPGSGEKLFF.